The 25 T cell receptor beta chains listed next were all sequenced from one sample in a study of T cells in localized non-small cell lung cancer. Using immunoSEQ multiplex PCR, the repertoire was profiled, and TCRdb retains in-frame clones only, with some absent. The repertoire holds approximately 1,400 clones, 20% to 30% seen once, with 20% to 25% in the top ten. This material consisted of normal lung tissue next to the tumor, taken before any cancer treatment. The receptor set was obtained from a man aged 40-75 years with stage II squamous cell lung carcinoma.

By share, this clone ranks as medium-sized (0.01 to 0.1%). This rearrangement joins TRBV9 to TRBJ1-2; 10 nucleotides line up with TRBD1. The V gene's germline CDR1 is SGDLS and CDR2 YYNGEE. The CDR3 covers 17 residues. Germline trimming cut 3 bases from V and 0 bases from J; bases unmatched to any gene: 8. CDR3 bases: TGTGCCAGCAGCGGACCGGGACAGGGGCCAGCTAACTATGGCTACACCTTC. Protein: CASSGPGQGPANYGYTF. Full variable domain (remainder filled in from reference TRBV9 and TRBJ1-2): DSGVTQTPKHLITATGQRVTLRCSPRSGDLSVYWYQQSLDQGLQFLIQYYNGEERAKGNILERFSAQQFPDLHSELNLSSLELGDSALYFCASSGPGQGPANYGYTFGSGTRLTVV.

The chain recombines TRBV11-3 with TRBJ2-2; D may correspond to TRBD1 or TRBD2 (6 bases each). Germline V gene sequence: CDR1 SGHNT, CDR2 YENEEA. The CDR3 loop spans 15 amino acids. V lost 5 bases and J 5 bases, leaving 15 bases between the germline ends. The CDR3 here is CASSDLGGNTGELFF. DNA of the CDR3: TGTGCCAGCAGCGATTTAGGGGGGAATACCGGGGAGCTGTTTTTT.

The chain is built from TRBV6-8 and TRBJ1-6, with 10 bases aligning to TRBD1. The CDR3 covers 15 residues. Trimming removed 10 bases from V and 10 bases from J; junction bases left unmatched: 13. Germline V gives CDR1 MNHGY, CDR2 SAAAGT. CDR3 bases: TGTGCCATGAGCCGGGACAGGGGAGCGGAATCACCCCTCCACTTT. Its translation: CAMSRDRGAESPLHF.

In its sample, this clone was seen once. The CDR3 DNA is TGTGCCTGGAGTAAACCTCAAAGGGAGCAGTTCTTC. It yields the protein CAWSKPQREQFF. The rearrangement joins TRBV30 to TRBJ2-1; D is undetermined. The CDR3 loop spans 12 amino acids. The V gene's germline CDR1 is GTSNPN and CDR2 SVGIG (reference sequence). The V and J ends lost 2 bases and 10 bases respectively, with 12 bases between them.

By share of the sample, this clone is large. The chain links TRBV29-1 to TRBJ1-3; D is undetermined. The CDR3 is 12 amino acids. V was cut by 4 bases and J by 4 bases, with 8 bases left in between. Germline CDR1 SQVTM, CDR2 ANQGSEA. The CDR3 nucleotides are TGCAGCGTTGGGATGGCGGGAAACACCATATATTTT. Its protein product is CSVGMAGNTIYF.

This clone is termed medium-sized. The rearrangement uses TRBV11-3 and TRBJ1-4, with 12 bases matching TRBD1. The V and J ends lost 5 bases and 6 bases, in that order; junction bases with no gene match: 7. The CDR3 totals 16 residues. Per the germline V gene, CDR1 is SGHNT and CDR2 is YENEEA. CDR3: CASSGDRGRYDEKLFF. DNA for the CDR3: TGTGCCAGCAGCGGGGACAGGGGGCGGTATGATGAAAAACTGTTTTTT.

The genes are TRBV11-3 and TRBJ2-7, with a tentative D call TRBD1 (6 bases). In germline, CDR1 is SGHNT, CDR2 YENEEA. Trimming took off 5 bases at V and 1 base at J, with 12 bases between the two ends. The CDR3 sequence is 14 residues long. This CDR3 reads CASSLGQNSYEQYF. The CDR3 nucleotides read TGTGCCAGCAGCCTGGGACAAAATTCCTACGAGCAGTACTTC.

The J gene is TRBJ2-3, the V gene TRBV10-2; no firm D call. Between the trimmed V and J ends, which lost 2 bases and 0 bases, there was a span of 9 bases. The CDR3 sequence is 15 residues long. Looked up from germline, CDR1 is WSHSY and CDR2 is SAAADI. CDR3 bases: TGCGCCAGCAGTGAGGGGCCAGCAAGCACAGATACGCAGTATTTT. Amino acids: CASSEGPASTDTQYF.

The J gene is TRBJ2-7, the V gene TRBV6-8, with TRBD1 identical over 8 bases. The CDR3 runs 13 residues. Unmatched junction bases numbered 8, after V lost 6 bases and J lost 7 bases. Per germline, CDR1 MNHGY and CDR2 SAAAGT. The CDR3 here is CASRTQGAEEQYF. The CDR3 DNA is TGTGCCAGCAGGACGCAGGGGGCTGAAGAGCAGTACTTC.

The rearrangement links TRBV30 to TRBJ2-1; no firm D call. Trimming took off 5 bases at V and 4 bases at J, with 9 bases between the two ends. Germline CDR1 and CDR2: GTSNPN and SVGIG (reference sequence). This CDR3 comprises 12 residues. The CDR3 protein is CAWGPSYNEQFF. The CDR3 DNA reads TGTGCCTGGGGTCCCTCTTACAATGAGCAGTTCTTC.

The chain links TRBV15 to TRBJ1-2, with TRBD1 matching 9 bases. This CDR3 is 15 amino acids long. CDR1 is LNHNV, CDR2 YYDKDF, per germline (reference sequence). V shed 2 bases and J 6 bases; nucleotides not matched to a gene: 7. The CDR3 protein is CATSRPGTGNHGYTF. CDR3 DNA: TGTGCCACCAGCAGACCCGGGACAGGGAATCATGGCTACACCTTC.

CDR3 residues: CASRRDGYNSPLHF. CDR3 bases: TGTGCCAGCAGAAGGGACGGGTATAATTCACCCCTCCACTTT. The V call is TRBV6-8, the J call TRBJ1-6; D is perhaps TRBD1 (5 bases). This CDR3 contains 14 residues. Deletions cut 6 bases from V and 4 bases from J, with 10 bases between. Germline V lookup: CDR1 MNHGY, CDR2 SAAAGT.

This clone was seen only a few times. The CDR3 region has the DNA TGCAGCGTTGAGGGGGGACTAGCGGTCCAAGAGACCCAGTACTTC. Amino acid sequence: CSVEGGLAVQETQYF. The chain employs TRBV29-1 and TRBJ2-5; the match to TRBD2 covers 11 bases. V lost 3 bases to trimming and J lost 1 base; unmatched junction nucleotides: 4. The germline CDR1 and CDR2 sequences are SQVTM and ANQGSEA. CDR3 length: 15 amino acids.

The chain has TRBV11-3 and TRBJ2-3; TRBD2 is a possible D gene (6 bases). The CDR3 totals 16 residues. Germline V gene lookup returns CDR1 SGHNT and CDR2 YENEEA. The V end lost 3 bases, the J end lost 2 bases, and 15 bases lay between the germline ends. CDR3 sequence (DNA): TGTGCCAGCAGCTTGTTGGGCGGCGGGATCACAGATACGCAGTATTTT. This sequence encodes CASSLLGGGITDTQYF.

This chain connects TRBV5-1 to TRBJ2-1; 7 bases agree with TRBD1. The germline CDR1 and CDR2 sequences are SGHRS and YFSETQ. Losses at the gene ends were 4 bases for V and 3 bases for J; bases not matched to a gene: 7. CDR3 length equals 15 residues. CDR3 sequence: CASSAGGNHYNEQFF. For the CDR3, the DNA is TGCGCCAGCAGCGCAGGGGGAAACCACTACAATGAGCAGTTCTTC.

The CDR3 coding sequence is TGTGCCAGCAAAACGAAAGGGGGAAATACGGGGGAGCAGTACTTC. Translated, it gives CASKTKGGNTGEQYF. The V and J genes are TRBV11-3 and TRBJ2-7; possibly TRBD1 for D (6 bases). The length of the CDR3 is 15 residues. Germline CDR1 and CDR2: SGHNT and YENEEA. Trimming shortened V by 7 bases and J by 7 bases, and 23 bases separated the two germline ends.

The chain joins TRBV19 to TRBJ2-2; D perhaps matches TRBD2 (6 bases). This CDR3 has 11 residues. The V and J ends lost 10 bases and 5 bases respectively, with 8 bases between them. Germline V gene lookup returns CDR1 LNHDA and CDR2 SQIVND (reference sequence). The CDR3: CATRGTGELFF. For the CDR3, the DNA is TGTGCCACACGGGGGACCGGGGAGCTGTTTTTT.

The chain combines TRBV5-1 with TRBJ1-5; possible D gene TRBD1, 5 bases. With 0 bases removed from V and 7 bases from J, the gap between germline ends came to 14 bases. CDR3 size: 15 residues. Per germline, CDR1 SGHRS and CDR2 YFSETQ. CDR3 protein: CASSLEPGPAQPQHF. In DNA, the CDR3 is TGCGCCAGCAGCTTGGAGCCGGGACCTGCACAGCCCCAGCATTTT. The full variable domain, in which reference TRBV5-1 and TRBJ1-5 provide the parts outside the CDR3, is KAGVTQTPRYLIKTRGQQVTLSCSPISGHRSVSWYQQTPGQGLQFLFEYFSETQRNKGNFPGRFSGRQFSNSRSEMNVSTLELGDSALYLCASSLEPGPAQPQHFGDGTRLSIL.

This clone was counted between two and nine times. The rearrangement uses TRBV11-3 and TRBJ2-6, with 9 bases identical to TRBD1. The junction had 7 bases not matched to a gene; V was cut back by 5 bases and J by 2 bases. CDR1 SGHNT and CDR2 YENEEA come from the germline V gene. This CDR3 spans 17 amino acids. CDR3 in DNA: TGTGCCAGCAGCGACCGGACAGGGGTCGCTGGGGCCAACGTCCTGACTTTC. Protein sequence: CASSDRTGVAGANVLTF. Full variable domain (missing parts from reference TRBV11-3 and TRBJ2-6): EAGVVQSPRYKIIEKKQPVAFWCNPISGHNTLYWYLQNLGQGPELLIRYENEEAVDDSQLPKDRFSAERLKGVDSTLKIQPAELGDSAVYLCASSDRTGVAGANVLTFGAGSRLTVL.

The CDR3 DNA reads as TGTGCCAGCAGAAGACAAACGCTTGAAGCGCAGTATTTT. This gives the protein CASRRQTLEAQYF. This rearrangement joins TRBV6-8 to TRBJ2-3; no definite D call. Trimming removed 6 bases at V and 10 bases at J, with 17 bases between. The CDR3 loop spans 13 amino acids. Germline values: CDR1 MNHGY, CDR2 SAAAGT.

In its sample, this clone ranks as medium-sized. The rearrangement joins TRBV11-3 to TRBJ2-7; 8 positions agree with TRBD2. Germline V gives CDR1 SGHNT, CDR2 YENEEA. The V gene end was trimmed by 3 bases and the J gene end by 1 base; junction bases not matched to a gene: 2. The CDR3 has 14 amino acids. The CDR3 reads CASSLTGGSYEQYF. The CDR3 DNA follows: TGTGCCAGCAGCTTGACGGGGGGGTCCTACGAGCAGTACTTC.

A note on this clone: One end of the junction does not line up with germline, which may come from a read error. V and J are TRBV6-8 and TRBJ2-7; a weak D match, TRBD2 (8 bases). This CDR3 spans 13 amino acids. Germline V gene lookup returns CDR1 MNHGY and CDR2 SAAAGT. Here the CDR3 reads CASSYGTGGGWNF. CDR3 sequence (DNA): TGTGCCAGCAGTTACGGTACGGGAGGGGGCTGGAACTTC.

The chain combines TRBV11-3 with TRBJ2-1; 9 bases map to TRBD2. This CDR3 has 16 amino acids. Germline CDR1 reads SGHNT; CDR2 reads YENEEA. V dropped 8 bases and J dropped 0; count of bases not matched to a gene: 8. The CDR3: CASRGGSGSSYNEQFF. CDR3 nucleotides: TGTGCCAGCCGGGGGGGTAGCGGGAGCTCCTACAATGAGCAGTTCTTC.

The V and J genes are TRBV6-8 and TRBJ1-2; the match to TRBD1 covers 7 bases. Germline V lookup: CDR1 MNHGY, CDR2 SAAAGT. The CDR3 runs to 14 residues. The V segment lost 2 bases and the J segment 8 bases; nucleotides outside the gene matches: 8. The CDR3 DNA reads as TGTGCCAGCAGTTACGGACAGGAGAGTGAAGGCTACACCTTC. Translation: CASSYGQESEGYTF.

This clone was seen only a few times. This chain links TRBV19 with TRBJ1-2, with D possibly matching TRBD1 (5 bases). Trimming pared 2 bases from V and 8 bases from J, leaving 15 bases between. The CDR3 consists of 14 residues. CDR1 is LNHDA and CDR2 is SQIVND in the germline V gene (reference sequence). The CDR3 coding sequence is TGTGCCAGTAGTATACGAGGGGATTCGGGAGGCTACACCTTC. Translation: CASSIRGDSGGYTF.